What follows are 10 T cell receptor beta chains derived from one specimen sequenced in a study of beta chain features in type 1 diabetes. All of the isolated RNA was reverse transcribed, so expressed TCRB transcripts were sequenced. Produced via immunoSEQ multiplex PCR; TCRdb's table is partial and in-frame only. The sample includes over 700,000 clones, under 20% of them seen just once. The sequencing sample was made of naive CD4+ T cells from blood. The receptors shown here come from a woman aged 18-29 years in good health.

J is TRBJ2-2 and V is TRBV5-6; 9 bases align to TRBD1. CDR3 length: 14 residues. The V segment lost 3 bases and the J segment 6 bases; nucleotides outside the gene matches: 3. Looked up from germline, CDR1 is SGHDT and CDR2 is YYEEEE. CDR3 in DNA: TGTGCCAGCAGCTCACAGGGGGCAGCCGGGGAGCTGTTTTTT. This sequence encodes CASSSQGAAGELFF.

The chain joins TRBV28 to TRBJ1-5; 7 nucleotides align to TRBD1. CDR1 and CDR2 from the germline V gene are MDHEN and SYDVKM. This CDR3 has 14 residues. V was clipped by 6 bases and J by 6 bases; unmatched bases: 8. CDR3 sequence reads: CASSSGQYGQPQHF. CDR3 DNA: TGTGCCAGCAGCTCGGGACAGTATGGTCAGCCCCAGCATTTT.

The table lists this clone with a few counts. The rearrangement joins TRBV4-3 to TRBJ2-6; possible D gene TRBD2, 6 bases. The CDR3 is 17 residues long. V was pared by 0 bases and J by 1 base, with 10 bases between. CDR1 is LGHNA, CDR2 YSLEER, per germline. CDR3 protein: CASSQEKGRSGANVLTF. CDR3 DNA sequence: TGCGCCAGCAGCCAAGAAAAGGGGAGGTCTGGGGCCAACGTCCTGACTTTC.

V is TRBV6-6 and J is TRBJ1-2; D ambiguous. Germline CDR1 and CDR2: MNHNY and SVGAGI (reference sequence). With 2 bases removed from V and 8 bases from J, the gap between germline ends came to 9 bases. The CDR3 length is 12 residues. The CDR3 DNA reads as TGTGCCAGCAGTTACAGGGTTGGGGGCTACACCTTC. Its protein is CASSYRVGGYTF.

This clone occurred a few times. The chain links TRBV19 to TRBJ2-7, with 8 bases that match TRBD2. CDR1 is LNHDA, CDR2 SQIVND, per germline (reference sequence). With V trimmed by 4 bases and J by 0 bases, 2 bases remained unmatched. The CDR3 totals 14 residues. Written as DNA, the CDR3 is TGTGCCAGTAGTAGCGGGAGGAGCTCCTACGAGCAGTACTTC. Residues: CASSSGRSSYEQYF. Combining the CDR3 with reference TRBV19 and TRBJ2-7 gives the whole variable domain DGGITQSPKYLFRKEGQNVTLSCEQNLNHDAMYWYRQDPGQGLRLIYYSQIVNDFQKGDIAEGYSVSREKKESFPLTVTSAQKNPTAFYLCASSSGRSSYEQYFGPGTRLTVT.

A few counts support this clone. V gene TRBV5-1 combines with J gene TRBJ1-2; D might be TRBD1 (6 bases). Germline lookup yields CDR1 SGHRS and CDR2 YFSETQ. Trimming stripped 4 bases from V and 3 bases from J, with 16 bases between. The CDR3 has 15 residues. The CDR3 DNA sequence: TGCGCCAGCAGCCCGTTCTTACAGGGCCACTATGGCTACACCTTC. It specifies CASSPFLQGHYGYTF.

The chain uses TRBV7-6 and TRBJ2-2; D unclear. The CDR3 is 15 amino acids. Trimming took 4 bases from V and 1 from J, leaving 10 bases between them. CDR1 and CDR2 from the germline V gene are SGHVS and FNYEAQ. The chain's CDR3 is CASSSSTRNTGELFF. The CDR3 nucleotides are TGTGCCAGCAGCTCCTCGACCAGGAACACCGGGGAGCTGTTTTTT.

This clone came up a few times. The chain has TRBV29-1 and TRBJ2-1; D not certain. CDR3 length: 10 residues. Germline values: CDR1 SQVTM, CDR2 ANQGSEA. V gave up 6 bases and J gave up 8 bases, with 8 bases separating them. As DNA, the CDR3 is TGCAGCGTCACCGGGTATGAGCAGTTCTTC. This translates into CSVTGYEQFF.

CDR3 DNA: TGTGCCAGCAGCCGGGGACTAGCAGCCAATGAGCAGTTCTTC. It yields the protein CASSRGLAANEQFF. V gene TRBV7-9 combines with J gene TRBJ2-1, with 9 bases aligning to TRBD2. The CDR3 runs to 14 residues. Germline loops: CDR1 SEHNR, CDR2 FQNEAQ (reference sequence). J gave up 6 bases and V 5 bases, and 5 bases lay outside the gene matches.

This clone was detected a few times. This chain links TRBV14 with TRBJ2-1; TRBD1 matches 8 bases. CDR3 length equals 17 residues. V was pared by 1 base and J by 4 bases, with 9 bases of the junction left unmatched. The germline CDR1 and CDR2 sequences are SGHDN and FVKESK. For the CDR3, the DNA is TGTGCCAGCAGCCAAGTCGCCAGGGGGCTCCCATACAATGAGCAGTTCTTC. Residues: CASSQVARGLPYNEQFF.